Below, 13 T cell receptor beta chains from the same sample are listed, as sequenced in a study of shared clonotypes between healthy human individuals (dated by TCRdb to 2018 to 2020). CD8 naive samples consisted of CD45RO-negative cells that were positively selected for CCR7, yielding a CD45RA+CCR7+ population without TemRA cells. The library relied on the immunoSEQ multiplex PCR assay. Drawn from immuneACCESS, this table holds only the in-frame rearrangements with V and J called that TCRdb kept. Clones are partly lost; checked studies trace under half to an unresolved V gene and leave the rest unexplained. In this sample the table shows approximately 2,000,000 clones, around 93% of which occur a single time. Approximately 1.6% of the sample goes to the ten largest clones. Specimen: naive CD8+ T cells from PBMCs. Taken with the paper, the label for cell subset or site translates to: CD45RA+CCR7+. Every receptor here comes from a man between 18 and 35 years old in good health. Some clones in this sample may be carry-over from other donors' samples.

The CDR3 coding sequence is TGCGCCAGCAGCCAAGCAGGGGGACGGATCTCTGGAAACACCATATATTTT. Its protein is CASSQAGGRISGNTIYF. This chain links TRBV4-1 with TRBJ1-3; 7 bases align to TRBD1. V lost 1 base, J lost 0 bases, and 6 bases stayed unmatched. Germline V CDR1 and CDR2: MGHRA, YSYEKL. This CDR3 comprises 17 residues.

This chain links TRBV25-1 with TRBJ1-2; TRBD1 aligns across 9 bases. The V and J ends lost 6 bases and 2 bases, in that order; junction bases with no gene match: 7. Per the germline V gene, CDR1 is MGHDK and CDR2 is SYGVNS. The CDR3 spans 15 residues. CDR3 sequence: CASRGPGQGNYGYTF. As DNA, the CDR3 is TGTGCCAGCAGGGGGCCGGGACAGGGAAACTATGGCTACACCTTC.

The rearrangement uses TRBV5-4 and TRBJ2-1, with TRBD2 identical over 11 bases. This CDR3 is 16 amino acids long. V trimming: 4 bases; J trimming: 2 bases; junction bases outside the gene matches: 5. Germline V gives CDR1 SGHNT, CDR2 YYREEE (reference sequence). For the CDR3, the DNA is TGTGCCAGCAGCAAGAAGACTAGCGGGACCTACAATGAGCAGTTCTTC. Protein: CASSKKTSGTYNEQFF. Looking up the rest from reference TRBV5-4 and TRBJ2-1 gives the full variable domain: ETGVTQSPTHLIKTRGQQVTLRCSSQSGHNTVSWYQQALGQGPQFIFQYYREEENGRGNFPPRFSGLQFPNYSSELNVNALELDDSALYLCASSKKTSGTYNEQFFGPGTRLTVL.

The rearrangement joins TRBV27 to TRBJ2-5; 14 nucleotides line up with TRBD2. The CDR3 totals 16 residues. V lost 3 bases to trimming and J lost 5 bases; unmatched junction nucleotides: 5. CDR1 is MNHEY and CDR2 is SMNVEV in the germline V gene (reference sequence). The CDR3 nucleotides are TGTGCCAGCAGTTTGAGGGGACTAGCGGGGGCGGAGACCCAGTACTTC. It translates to CASSLRGLAGAETQYF.

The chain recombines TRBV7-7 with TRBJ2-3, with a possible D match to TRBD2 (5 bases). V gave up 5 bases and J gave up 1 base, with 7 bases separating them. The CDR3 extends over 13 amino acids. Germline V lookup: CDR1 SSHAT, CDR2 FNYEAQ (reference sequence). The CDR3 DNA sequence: TGTGCCAGCAGCGGGAGCCGCACAGATACGCAGTATTTT. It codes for CASSGSRTDTQYF.

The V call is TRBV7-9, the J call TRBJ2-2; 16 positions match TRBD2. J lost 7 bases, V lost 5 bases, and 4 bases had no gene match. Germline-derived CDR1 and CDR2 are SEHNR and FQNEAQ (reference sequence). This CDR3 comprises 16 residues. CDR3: CASSPGLAGGIGELFF. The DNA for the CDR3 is TGTGCCAGCAGCCCGGGACTAGCGGGAGGGATCGGGGAGCTGTTTTTT.

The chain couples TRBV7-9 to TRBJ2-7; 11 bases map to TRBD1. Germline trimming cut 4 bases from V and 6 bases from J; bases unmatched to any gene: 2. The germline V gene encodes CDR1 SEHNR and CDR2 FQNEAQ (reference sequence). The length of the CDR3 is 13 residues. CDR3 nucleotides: TGTGCCAGCAGCTCGGGACAGGGGGTCGAGCAGTACTTC. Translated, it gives CASSSGQGVEQYF.

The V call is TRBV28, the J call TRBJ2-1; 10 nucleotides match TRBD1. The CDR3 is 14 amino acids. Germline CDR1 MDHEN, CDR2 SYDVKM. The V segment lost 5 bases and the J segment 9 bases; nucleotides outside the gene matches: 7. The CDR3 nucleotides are TGTGCCAGCAGTCCCGGGACAGGGGCAGGTGAGCAGTTCTTC. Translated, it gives CASSPGTGAGEQFF. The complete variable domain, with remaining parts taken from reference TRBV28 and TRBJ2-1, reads DVKVTQSSRYLVKRTGEKVFLECVQDMDHENMFWYRQDPGLGLRLIYFSYDVKMKEKGDIPEGYSVSREKKERFSLILESASTNQTSMYLCASSPGTGAGEQFFGPGTRLTVL.

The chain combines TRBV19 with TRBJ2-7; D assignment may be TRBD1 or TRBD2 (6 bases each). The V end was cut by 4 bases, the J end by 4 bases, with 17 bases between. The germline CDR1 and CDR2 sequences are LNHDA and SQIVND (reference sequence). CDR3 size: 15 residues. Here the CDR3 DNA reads TGTGCCAGTAGTACCCTGGCGGGACACCTTTACGAGCAGTACTTC. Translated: CASSTLAGHLYEQYF.

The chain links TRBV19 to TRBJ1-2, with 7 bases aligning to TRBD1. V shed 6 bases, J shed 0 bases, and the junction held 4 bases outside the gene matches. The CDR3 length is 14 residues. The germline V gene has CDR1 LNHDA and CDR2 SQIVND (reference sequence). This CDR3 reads CASRLGQTNYGYTF. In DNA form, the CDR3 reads TGTGCCAGTAGACTGGGACAGACTAACTATGGCTACACCTTC. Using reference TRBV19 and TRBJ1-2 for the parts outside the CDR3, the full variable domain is DGGITQSPKYLFRKEGQNVTLSCEQNLNHDAMYWYRQDPGQGLRLIYYSQIVNDFQKGDIAEGYSVSREKKESFPLTVTSAQKNPTAFYLCASRLGQTNYGYTFGSGTRLTVV.

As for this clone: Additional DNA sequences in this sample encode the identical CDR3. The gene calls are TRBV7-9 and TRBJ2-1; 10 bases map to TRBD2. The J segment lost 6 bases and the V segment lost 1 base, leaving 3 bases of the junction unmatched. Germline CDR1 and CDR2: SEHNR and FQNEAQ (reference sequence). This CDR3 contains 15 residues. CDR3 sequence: CASSLVLAGVNEQFF. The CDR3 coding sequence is TGTGCCAGCAGCTTAGTTCTAGCGGGAGTCAATGAGCAGTTCTTC.

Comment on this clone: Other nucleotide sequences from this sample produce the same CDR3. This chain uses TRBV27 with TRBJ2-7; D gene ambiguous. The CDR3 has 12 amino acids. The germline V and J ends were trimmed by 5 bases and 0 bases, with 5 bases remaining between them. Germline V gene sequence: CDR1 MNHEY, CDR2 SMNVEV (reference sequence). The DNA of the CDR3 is TGTGCCAGCAGTCCCTACTCCTACGAGCAGTACTTC. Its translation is CASSPYSYEQYF.

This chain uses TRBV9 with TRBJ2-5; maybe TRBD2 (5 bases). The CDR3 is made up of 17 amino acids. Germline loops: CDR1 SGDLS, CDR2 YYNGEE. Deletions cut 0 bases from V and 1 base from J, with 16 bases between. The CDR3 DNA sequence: TGTGCCAGCAGCGTAGGGTTCGAGGATGGAGGCCAAGAGACCCAGTACTTC. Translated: CASSVGFEDGGQETQYF.